Following are 10 T cell receptor beta chains from one sample sequenced in a study of neoadjuvant anti-PD-1 for oral cavity cancer. Clones were read by immunoSEQ multiplex PCR, and TCRdb kept only the in-frame ones, dropping some. The data show some 71,000 clones, about four fifths seen once. The sample was PBMCs, taken before nivolumab (anti-PD-1) treatment. The source is a person aged 35-79 years with oral cavity squamous cell carcinoma.

The CDR3 here is CASSSQGALSPLHF. The DNA of the CDR3 is TGCGCCAGCAGCTCACAGGGGGCACTTTCACCCCTCCACTTT. This rearrangement joins TRBV5-1 to TRBJ1-6; 9 positions match TRBD1. This CDR3 is built from 14 residues. The germline CDR1 and CDR2 sequences are SGHRS and YFSETQ. Germline trimming cut 3 bases from V and 9 bases from J; bases unmatched to any gene: 4.

This clone was seen a few times. The V and J genes are TRBV9 and TRBJ1-2, with TRBD1 identical over 7 bases. V lost 0 bases to trimming and J lost 6 bases; unmatched junction nucleotides: 5. This CDR3 region has 14 residues. The germline V gene has CDR1 SGDLS and CDR2 YYNGEE. The CDR3 region has the DNA TGTGCCAGCAGCGTAGGAGGAGGGGGCGATGGCTACACCTTC. It is translated as CASSVGGGGDGYTF.

The gene calls are TRBV29-1 and TRBJ1-1; D is undetermined. CDR3 length: 12 amino acids. The germline V gene has CDR1 SQVTM and CDR2 ANQGSEA. V lost 4 bases and J 1 base, leaving 7 bases between the germline ends. DNA for the CDR3: TGCAGCGTTGGGATGACGAACACTGAAGCTTTCTTT. It codes for CSVGMTNTEAFF.

The chain recombines TRBV6-5 with TRBJ1-1; the match to TRBD1 covers 7 bases. Trimming removed 5 bases from V and 5 bases from J; junction bases left unmatched: 11. Germline V gene data show CDR1 as MNHEY and CDR2 as SVGAGI. The CDR3 totals 15 residues. CDR3 residues: CASSTTSRGRTEAFF. In nucleotides, the CDR3 is TGTGCCAGCAGTACAACCTCCAGGGGGAGAACTGAAGCTTTCTTT.

The chain couples TRBV19 to TRBJ2-5; no reliable D call. The germline V gene has CDR1 LNHDA and CDR2 SQIVND (reference sequence). Trimming pared 5 bases from V and 5 bases from J, leaving 12 bases between. The CDR3 consists of 13 residues. CDR3 in amino acids: CASSGLAFETQYF. DNA for the CDR3: TGTGCCAGTAGTGGTTTGGCTTTCGAGACCCAGTACTTC.

The genes are TRBV7-6 and TRBJ2-5; no firm D call. The CDR3 loop spans 14 amino acids. Germline lookup yields CDR1 SGHVS and CDR2 FNYEAQ. The V end lost 3 bases, the J end lost 3 bases, and 11 bases lay between the germline ends. CDR3 protein: CASSFGFGKETQYF. Here the CDR3 DNA reads TGTGCCAGCAGCTTTGGCTTTGGGAAAGAGACCCAGTACTTC.

This clone was found once. This chain uses TRBV2 with TRBJ2-2; 12 bases are a match to TRBD2. CDR1 and CDR2 (germline): SNHLY, FYNNEI. With 5 bases clipped from V and 1 base from J, the junction kept 2 bases outside the gene matches. The CDR3 is 16 residues long. The DNA for the CDR3 is TGTGCCAGCAGTTGGACTAGCGGGATGAACACCGGGGAGCTGTTTTTT. This gives the protein CASSWTSGMNTGELFF.

On this clone itself: The same CDR3 also results from other DNA sequences found in this sample. The gene calls are TRBV5-1 and TRBJ1-3; D is perhaps TRBD1 (5 bases). Trimming removed 0 bases from V and 2 bases from J, with 12 bases in between. Germline V gives CDR1 SGHRS, CDR2 YFSETQ. The CDR3 sequence is 16 residues long. CDR3 sequence (DNA): TGCGCCAGCAGCTTGGCCGGCAGGGCCGCTGGAAACACCATATATTTT. It yields the protein CASSLAGRAAGNTIYF.

The V gene is TRBV2, the J gene TRBJ2-3, with TRBD2 matching over 7 bases. CDR3 length: 14 amino acids. V shed 6 bases and J 3 bases; nucleotides not matched to a gene: 6. Per germline, CDR1 SNHLY and CDR2 FYNNEI. The CDR3, as DNA: TGTGCCAGCAGGGGGGGACTAACAACAGATACGCAGTATTTT. It specifies CASRGGLTTDTQYF.

V gene TRBV5-1 combines with J gene TRBJ1-5; D uncertain. The length of the CDR3 is 15 residues. Germline V gene lookup returns CDR1 SGHRS and CDR2 YFSETQ. V shed 2 bases and J shed 4 bases, with 13 bases lying between them. CDR3 bases: TGCGCCAGCAGCTTTGGCTCAGGCGGGAATCAGCCCCAGCATTTT. Translating gives CASSFGSGGNQPQHF.